This T cell receptor (beta chain) was identified in a study of monozygotic twins with cystic fibrosis. Turning to the study itself: Roughly 3 micrograms of fragmented DNA underwent roughly 15 PCR cycles for library preparation.

Germline V lookup: CDR1 LGHNA, CDR2 YSLEER. V was clipped by 4 bases and J by 6 bases; unmatched bases: 2. The CDR3 runs 14 residues. A note on this clone: Its antigen is undetermined.

TCRdb's copy holds only in-frame clones and misses some; the assay was immunoSEQ multiplex PCR. The sample has 35,000 or so clones; 75% to 90% are singletons. Study-level results: Unrelated CF individuals shared fewer identical clonotypes than monozygotic CF twins. The repertoire was suggested to be naive-dominated, clonality median about 0.0094.

This sequence joins TRBV4-3 and TRBJ1-4, with 10 nucleotides matching TRBD1. The receptor's source is a girl aged 2-10 years with cystic fibrosis. The sequenced sample was blood. The CDR3 sequence: CASSLGTGDEKLFF. The CDR3 region has the DNA TGCGCCAGCAGCCTAGGGACAGGGGATGAAAAACTGTTTTTT.